The 15 T cell receptor beta chains below all came from one sample that was sequenced in a study of spatial heterogeneity in lung cancer. Findings of the study overall: Tracking of tumor mutation counts was seen in expanded intratumoral alpha and beta TCR counts.

The antigens these receptors bind are not known. Time point reported: sample taken at primary tumor resection. TCRdb reprocessed the 5' RACE reads via MiXCR and lists one record per CDR3 protein. The profile shows roughly 3,300 distinct CDR3 sequences, just over 5% of them singletons. This specimen was lung tumor tissue, taken at surgery. The origin of the receptors is a female donor with early-stage non-small cell lung cancer.

This clonotype is deemed large (0.1 to 1%). The chain carries TRBV6-1 and TRBJ2-3; D may be TRBD2 (5 bases). The CDR3 runs to 13 residues. Germline loops: CDR1 MNHNS, CDR2 SASEGT. The V and J ends lost 4 bases and 11 bases respectively, with 16 bases between them. The CDR3 DNA sequence: TGTGCCAGCAGTGGGGTGAGGGTCCCGGAGCAGTATTTT. Translating it yields CASSGVRVPEQYF.

This clonotype is medium-sized by share. The chain combines TRBV29-1 with TRBJ2-3, with D possibly matching TRBD1 (5 bases). This CDR3 region has 13 residues. The germline gives CDR1 SQVTM, CDR2 ANQGSEA. V was cut by 6 bases and J by 2 bases, with 12 bases left in between. This CDR3 is CSVARANTDTQYF. DNA of the CDR3: TGCAGCGTAGCCAGGGCAAACACAGATACGCAGTATTTT.

The chain combines TRBV5-1 with TRBJ2-6; D perhaps matches TRBD2 (5 bases). The CDR3 runs to 18 residues. V shed 0 bases and J shed 0 bases, with 13 bases lying between them. The germline V gene has CDR1 SGHRS and CDR2 YFSETQ. The CDR3 loop is CASSLEGGYFSGANVLTF. The CDR3 DNA is TGCGCCAGCAGCTTGGAAGGAGGTTACTTCTCTGGGGCCAACGTCCTGACTTTC.

In its sample, this clonotype ranks as medium-sized. The genes are TRBV4-1 and TRBJ2-5, with TRBD2 matching over 11 bases. CDR1 and CDR2 (germline): MGHRA, YSYEKL. V was clipped by 4 bases and J by 5 bases; unmatched bases: 12. CDR3 length: 17 amino acids. As DNA, the CDR3 is TGCGCCAGCAGCCCCCCGCGGGGTAGCGGGGGGGGTGAGACCCAGTACTTC. This translates into CASSPPRGSGGGETQYF.

This clonotype occurred many times. CDR3 nucleotides: TGTGCCAGCAGCCAAGGGGGTAACACTGAAGCTTTCTTT. Translated, it gives CASSQGGNTEAFF. V is TRBV3-1 and J is TRBJ1-1; D not resolved. The germline V gene has CDR1 LGHDT and CDR2 YNNKEL (reference sequence). The CDR3 runs 13 residues. V was pared by 1 base and J by 2 bases, with 5 bases between.

The rearrangement uses TRBV6-1 and TRBJ2-3; unclear D gene. V was trimmed by 2 bases and J by 2 bases, leaving 17 bases between them. This CDR3 is built from 17 residues. CDR1 and CDR2 from the germline V gene are MNHNS and SASEGT. The CDR3 sequence: CASSEYSRVEYTDTQYF. In DNA form, the CDR3 reads TGTGCCAGCAGTGAATACTCTAGGGTGGAATACACAGATACGCAGTATTTT.

In its sample, this clonotype is medium-sized. The rearrangement uses TRBV7-9 and TRBJ1-1; D gene uncertain. Between the trimmed V and J ends, which lost 3 bases and 5 bases, there was a span of 7 bases. The CDR3 runs to 12 residues. The germline gives CDR1 SEHNR, CDR2 FQNEAQ (reference sequence). Here the CDR3 DNA reads TGTGCCAGCAGCTTCGAAGGGACTGAAGCTTTCTTT. It encodes CASSFEGTEAFF.

This clonotype was seen repeatedly, ten times or more. The chain carries TRBV11-1 and TRBJ1-5, with 7 bases aligning to TRBD1. Trimming removed 3 bases from V and 1 base from J; junction bases left unmatched: 0. CDR1 and CDR2 (germline): SGHAT, FQDESV (reference sequence). The CDR3 runs to 14 residues. In DNA, the CDR3 is TGTGCCAGCAGCTTGACAGGGAGCAATCAGCCCCAGCATTTT. Translation: CASSLTGSNQPQHF.

Relative to its sample, this clonotype is medium-sized. The chain uses TRBV5-1 and TRBJ2-1; D is undetermined. CDR1 is SGHRS and CDR2 is YFSETQ in the germline V gene. This CDR3 contains 15 residues. V was pared by 4 bases and J by 3 bases, with 14 bases between. In nucleotides, the CDR3 is TGCGCCAGCAGCGTGGGTACAGTAAGCTACAATGAGCAGTTCTTC. This sequence encodes CASSVGTVSYNEQFF.

This clonotype has a count of ten or more. The chain has TRBV7-2 and TRBJ2-4; no definite D call. Germline CDR1 and CDR2: SGHTA and FQGNSA. V shed 1 base and J shed 5 bases, with 15 bases lying between them. This CDR3 comprises 16 residues. The CDR3, as DNA: TGTGCCAGCAGCTTAGTTTCCACAGCTTCCCAAAACATTCAGTACTTC. Protein product: CASSLVSTASQNIQYF.

This clonotype is medium-sized in the sample. V and J are TRBV19 and TRBJ2-3, with TRBD2 matching over 10 bases. Germline V gene lookup returns CDR1 LNHDA and CDR2 SQIVND (reference sequence). V shed 9 bases, J shed 6 bases, and the junction held 9 bases outside the gene matches. This CDR3 comprises 14 residues. As DNA, the CDR3 is TGTGCCAGCTCTAGCGGGGGCTCGGATGATACGCAGTATTTT. It codes for CASSSGGSDDTQYF.

By share, this clonotype counts as medium-sized. V is TRBV29-1 and J is TRBJ1-1, with 8 positions matching TRBD1. The length of the CDR3 is 14 residues. Germline-derived CDR1 and CDR2 are SQVTM and ANQGSEA. J gave up 2 bases and V 5 bases, and 7 bases lay outside the gene matches. The CDR3 DNA follows: TGCAGCGTTCCCGGGACAGGTAAAAACACTGAAGCTTTCTTT. This codes for CSVPGTGKNTEAFF. Complete variable domain (other parts from reference TRBV29-1 and TRBJ1-1): SAVISQKPSRDICQRGTSLTIQCQVDSQVTMMFWYRQQPGQSLTLIATANQGSEATYESGFVIDKFPISRPNLTFSTLTVSNMSPEDSSIYLCSVPGTGKNTEAFFGQGTRLTVV.

By share of the sample, this clonotype is medium-sized. The chain carries TRBV20-1 and TRBJ2-3; possibly TRBD1 for D (6 bases). The V gene's germline CDR1 is DFQATT and CDR2 SNEGSKA (reference sequence). V was clipped by 0 bases and J by 2 bases, with 9 bases between them. This CDR3 is built from 14 residues. CDR3 sequence (DNA): TGCAGTGCTAGAGAACGGACAGCCACAGATACGCAGTATTTT. Amino acid sequence: CSARERTATDTQYF.

Sample share makes this clonotype medium-sized. In DNA, the CDR3 is TGCGCCAGCAGCTTGGACTCTAGCTCCTACAATGAGCAGTTCTTC. This translates into CASSLDSSSYNEQFF. The V call is TRBV5-1, the J call TRBJ2-1; no clear D gene. Germline assignment: CDR1 SGHRS and CDR2 YFSETQ. Trimming left V 0 bases short and J 0 bases short, with 7 bases between. The CDR3 covers 15 residues.

By sample share, this clonotype is medium-sized (0.01 to 0.1%). J is TRBJ2-1 and V is TRBV5-4, with 7 bases fitting TRBD2. This CDR3 is 15 amino acids long. Losses at the gene ends were 2 bases for V and 2 bases for J; bases not matched to a gene: 4. The germline CDR1 and CDR2 sequences are SGHNT and YYREEE (reference sequence). The CDR3 is CASSFEGGAYNEQFF. The CDR3, as DNA: TGTGCCAGCAGCTTTGAGGGAGGGGCCTACAATGAGCAGTTCTTC. Looking up the rest from reference TRBV5-4 and TRBJ2-1 gives the full variable domain: ETGVTQSPTHLIKTRGQQVTLRCSSQSGHNTVSWYQQALGQGPQFIFQYYREEENGRGNFPPRFSGLQFPNYSSELNVNALELDDSALYLCASSFEGGAYNEQFFGPGTRLTVL.